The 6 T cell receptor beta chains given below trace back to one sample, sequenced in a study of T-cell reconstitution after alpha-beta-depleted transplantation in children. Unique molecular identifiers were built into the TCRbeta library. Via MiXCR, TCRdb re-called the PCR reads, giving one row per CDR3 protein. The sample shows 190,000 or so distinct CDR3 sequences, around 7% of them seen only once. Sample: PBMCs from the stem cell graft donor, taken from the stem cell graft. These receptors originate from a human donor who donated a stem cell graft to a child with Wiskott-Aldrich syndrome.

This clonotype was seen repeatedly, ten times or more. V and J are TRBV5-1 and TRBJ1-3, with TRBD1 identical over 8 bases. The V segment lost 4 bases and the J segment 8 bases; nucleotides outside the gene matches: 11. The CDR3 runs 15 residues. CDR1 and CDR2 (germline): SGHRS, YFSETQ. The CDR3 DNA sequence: TGCGCCAGCAGCAAAGACAGGGGTGATACGGACACCATATATTTT. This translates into CASSKDRGDTDTIYF.

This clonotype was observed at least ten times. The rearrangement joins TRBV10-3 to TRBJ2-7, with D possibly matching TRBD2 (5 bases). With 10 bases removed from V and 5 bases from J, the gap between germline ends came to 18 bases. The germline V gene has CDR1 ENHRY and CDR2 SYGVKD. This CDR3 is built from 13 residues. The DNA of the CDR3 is TGTGCCACCAGGACTCCTCCCGCCCACGAGCAGTACTTC. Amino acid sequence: CATRTPPAHEQYF.

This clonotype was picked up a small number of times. This chain's CDR3 is CASRRDSGGGEKLFF. Here the CDR3 DNA reads TGTGCCAGCAGACGAGATTCAGGGGGAGGTGAAAAACTGTTTTTT. The chain uses TRBV7-9 and TRBJ1-4; 7 bases agree with TRBD1. The germline gives CDR1 SEHNR, CDR2 FQNEAQ (reference sequence). The CDR3 runs to 15 residues. Trimming at V came to 6 bases and at J to 7 bases, leaving 11 bases not matched to a gene.

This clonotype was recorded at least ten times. This CDR3 reads CASKRAGGYNEQFF. The CDR3 DNA reads as TGCGCCAGCAAGAGGGCGGGAGGATACAATGAGCAGTTCTTC. The V gene is TRBV5-1, the J gene TRBJ2-1, with 8 bases fitting TRBD2. CDR1 SGHRS and CDR2 YFSETQ come from the germline V gene. The CDR3 is 14 residues long. V lost 6 bases, J lost 4 bases, and 6 bases stayed unmatched.

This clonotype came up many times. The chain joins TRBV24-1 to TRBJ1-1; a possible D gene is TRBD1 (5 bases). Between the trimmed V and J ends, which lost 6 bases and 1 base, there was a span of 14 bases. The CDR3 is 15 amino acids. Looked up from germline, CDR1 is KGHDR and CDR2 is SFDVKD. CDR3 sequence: CATSSGDRKNTEAFF. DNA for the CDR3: TGTGCCACCAGTTCAGGAGACAGAAAGAACACTGAAGCTTTCTTT.

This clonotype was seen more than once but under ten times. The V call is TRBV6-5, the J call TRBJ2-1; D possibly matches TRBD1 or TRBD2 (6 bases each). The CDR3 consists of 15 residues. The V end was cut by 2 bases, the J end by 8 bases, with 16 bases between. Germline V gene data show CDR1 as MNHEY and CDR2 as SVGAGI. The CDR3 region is CASSYPARRGYEQFF. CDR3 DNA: TGTGCCAGCAGTTACCCGGCTCGGAGGGGGTATGAGCAGTTCTTC.